Below are 5 T cell receptor beta chains sequenced from a single sample in a study of cytomegalovirus exposure and HLA in healthy donors. The PCR employed 60 Vbeta primers together with 13 Jbeta primers. Here immunoSEQ multiplex PCR was the method, and the copy in TCRdb shows in-frame clones only, minus some. The sample lists some 130,000 clones, about 80% occurring once. Material: PBMCs. These receptor sequences come from a man aged 30 to 45 in good health.

This chain joins TRBV19 and TRBJ2-3; 7 nucleotides align to TRBD2. This CDR3 is 15 amino acids long. Germline lookup yields CDR1 LNHDA and CDR2 SQIVND (reference sequence). J was trimmed by 4 bases and V by 6 bases; bases with no gene match: 10. CDR3 DNA: TGTGCCAGTAGACGGGGGGAGTCCGGGGCAGATACGCAGTATTTT. This translates into CASRRGESGADTQYF.

The chain carries TRBV19 and TRBJ1-1; D may be TRBD1 (6 bases). Germline V gene data show CDR1 as LNHDA and CDR2 as SQIVND (reference sequence). The V gene lost 6 bases and the J gene lost 1 base, with 18 bases spanning the gap. The CDR3 runs 16 residues. CDR3 DNA sequence: TGTGCCAGTAGCGAGCCCCGGGACACTGCGAACACTGAAGCTTTCTTT. This gives the protein CASSEPRDTANTEAFF.

The chain joins TRBV6-5 to TRBJ2-3; maybe TRBD1 (6 bases). The CDR3 totals 14 residues. Germline CDR1 is MNHEY and CDR2 is SVGAGI. V lost 6 bases to trimming and J lost 7 bases, with 17 bases between them. Here the CDR3 reads CASSYGQPGYTQYF. CDR3 nucleotide sequence: TGTGCCAGCAGCTACGGACAGCCGGGATATACGCAGTATTTT.

The table lists this clone with a count of one. This rearrangement joins TRBV18 to TRBJ1-1, with 9 bases lining up with TRBD1. CDR1 is KGHSH, CDR2 LQKENI, per germline. The CDR3 is 14 residues long. V shed 4 bases, J shed 1 base, and the junction held 1 base outside the gene matches. The CDR3 reads CASSQQGANTEAFF. DNA for the CDR3: TGTGCCAGCTCACAACAGGGGGCGAACACTGAAGCTTTCTTT.

The chain joins TRBV30 to TRBJ1-2; 10 bases match TRBD1. Germline CDR1 is GTSNPN and CDR2 is SVGIG (reference sequence). The CDR3 has 18 residues. V shed 8 bases and J 5 bases; nucleotides not matched to a gene: 23. CDR3 loop: CAGKRMRTGGWGRYGYTF. CDR3 in DNA: TGTGCCGGGAAGAGGATGAGGACAGGGGGTTGGGGCAGATATGGCTACACCTTC. Together with reference TRBV30 and TRBJ1-2, the CDR3 gives the full variable domain: SQTIHQWPATLVQPVGSPLSLECTVEGTSNPNLYWYRQAAGRGLQLLFYSVGIGQISSEVPQNLSASRPQDRQFILSSKKLLLSDSGFYLCAGKRMRTGGWGRYGYTFGSGTRLTVV.